This record covers a single T cell receptor beta chain. The junction and the germline gene differ at one end; a read error may be behind it. This CDR3 is built from 12 residues. Germline loops: CDR1 SNHLY, CDR2 FYNNEI. This sample is part of a study of blood T cell repertoires in COVID-19. The overall study: The samples span acute and convalescent COVID-19 from the United States, Italy and Spain. In each case, the material was cDNA or gDNA derived from T cells, B-cell-depleted T cells, or PBMCs.

In the source study's methods: By means of reference gene primer amplification, nucleated cell counts were estimated. Profiled with immunoSEQ multiplex PCR; TCRdb holds only in-frame clones, not every one. V and J calls and clone size are those listed in that table; D and trimming were worked out from the DNA. The repertoire consists of around 220,000 clones, with less than 85% occurring once and the leading ten covering approximately 4.9%. The V gene is TRBV2, the J gene TRBJ1-4, with 8 nucleotides matching TRBD1. The origin of this receptor is a woman of 80 years or more with active or convalescent COVID-19. Input material: peripheral blood. As DNA, the CDR3 is TGTGCCAGCAGCCAAGGGGGACAGGTCCCCTCTTTT. The encoded protein is CASSQGGQVPSF.